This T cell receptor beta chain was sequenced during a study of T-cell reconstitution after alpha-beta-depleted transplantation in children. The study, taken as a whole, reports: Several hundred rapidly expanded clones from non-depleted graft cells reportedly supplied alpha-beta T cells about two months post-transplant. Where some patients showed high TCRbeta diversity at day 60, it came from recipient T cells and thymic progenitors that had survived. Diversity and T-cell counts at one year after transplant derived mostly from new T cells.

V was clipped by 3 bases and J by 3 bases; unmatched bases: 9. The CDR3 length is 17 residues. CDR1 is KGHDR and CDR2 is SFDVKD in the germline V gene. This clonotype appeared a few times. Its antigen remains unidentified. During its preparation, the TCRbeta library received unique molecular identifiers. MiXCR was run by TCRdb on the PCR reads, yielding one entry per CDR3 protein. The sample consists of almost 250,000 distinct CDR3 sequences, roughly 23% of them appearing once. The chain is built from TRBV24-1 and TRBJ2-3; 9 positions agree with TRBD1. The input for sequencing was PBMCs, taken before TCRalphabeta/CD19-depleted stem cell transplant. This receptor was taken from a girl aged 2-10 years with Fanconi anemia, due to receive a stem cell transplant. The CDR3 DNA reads TGTGCCACCAGTGATCCCCGACAGGGGGATCGAACAGATACGCAGTATTTT. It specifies CATSDPRQGDRTDTQYF.